This T cell receptor beta chain was obtained from a study of siplizumab effects on memory and regulatory T cells. The protocol was immunoSEQ multiplex PCR, while the TCRdb copy is restricted to in-frame clones and leaves out a portion. Of about 110,000 clones in the sample, roughly 91% were seen once. This CDR3 has 12 amino acids. The V end lost 1 base, the J end lost 4 bases, and 4 bases lay between the germline ends. Germline lookup yields CDR1 SGHAT and CDR2 FQNNGV. This receptor was obtained from a human donor in good health. The specimen sequenced was CD4+ T cells sorted from blood. The rearrangement links TRBV11-2 to TRBJ1-1, with D unclear. The CDR3 sequence: CASSLVVTEAFF. CDR3 nucleotides: TGTGCCAGCAGCTTAGTGGTCACTGAAGCTTTCTTT.